One sample yielded the 12 T cell receptor beta chains listed below, sequenced in a study of T cell repertoires in cytomegalovirus infection. Their antigen targets remain unknown. A single record per CDR3 protein comes from TCRdb applying MiXCR to the reads. The sample records 750,000 to 900,000 distinct CDR3 sequences, roughly 29% being singletons. The sample was cultured CD8+ T cells from PBMCs, taken from culture after CMV antigen stimulation. These receptors were collected from a human donor in good health (CMV status not recorded). Some clones in this sample may be carry-over from other donors' samples.

V usage is TRBV19 and J usage is TRBJ1-1, with a tentative D call TRBD1 (5 bases). The V gene lost 2 bases and the J gene lost 3 bases, with 10 bases spanning the gap. The CDR3 spans 14 residues. Germline values: CDR1 LNHDA, CDR2 SQIVND (reference sequence). The CDR3 protein is CASSIYGDHTEAFF. CDR3 in DNA: TGTGCCAGTAGTATATACGGGGACCACACTGAAGCTTTCTTT.

The chain recombines TRBV6-8 with TRBJ1-1; no clear D gene. The CDR3 is 13 residues long. V shed 3 bases and J shed 4 bases, with 9 bases lying between them. Germline-derived CDR1 and CDR2 are MNHGY and SAAAGT. CDR3 sequence: CASSYRWGTEAFF. For the CDR3, the DNA is TGTGCCAGCAGTTATCGGTGGGGCACTGAAGCTTTCTTT.

This clonotype was seen a handful of times. The J gene is TRBJ1-2, the V gene TRBV4-2; D is possibly TRBD1 (6 bases). The V gene's germline CDR1 is LGHNA and CDR2 YNFKEQ. With 0 bases removed from V and 3 bases from J, the gap between germline ends came to 14 bases. This CDR3 spans 16 amino acids. The CDR3 protein is CASSQDGNRAHYGYTF. As DNA, the CDR3 is TGTGCCAGCAGCCAAGATGGAAACAGGGCGCACTATGGCTACACCTTC.

This clonotype was counted between two and nine times. The chain is built from TRBV11-1 and TRBJ2-5, with a tentative D call TRBD1 (6 bases). The germline V gene encodes CDR1 SGHAT and CDR2 FQDESV (reference sequence). The CDR3 consists of 14 residues. Written as DNA, the CDR3 is TGTTGGCAGGACAGTTCTCATCTCCAAGAGACCCAGTACTTC. It encodes CWQDSSHLQETQYF.

This chain joins TRBV18 and TRBJ1-2; no clear D gene. This CDR3 is built from 14 residues. CDR1 is KGHSH, CDR2 LQKENI, per germline. The ends were cut back, 10 bases at V and 1 base at J, with 16 bases in the middle. This CDR3 is CATFGRGFNYGYTF. Here the CDR3 DNA reads TGTGCCACCTTCGGACGGGGATTTAACTATGGCTACACCTTC.

The rearrangement uses TRBV5-1 and TRBJ1-1; a weak D match, TRBD1 (6 bases). Trimming removed 4 bases from V and 3 bases from J, with 13 bases in between. The CDR3 loop spans 14 amino acids. Germline CDR1 and CDR2: SGHRS and YFSETQ. CDR3 region: CASSAVRGYTEAFF. The CDR3 region has the DNA TGCGCCAGCAGCGCTGTAAGGGGGTACACTGAAGCTTTCTTT.

Here the CDR3 DNA reads TGTGCCAGCTCACCAAACTATTTAAGCACAGATACGCAGTATTTT. This codes for CASSPNYLSTDTQYF. The chain carries TRBV18 and TRBJ2-3, with D unresolved. V was clipped by 2 bases and J by 0 bases, with 9 bases between them. CDR1 is KGHSH and CDR2 is LQKENI in the germline V gene. This CDR3 spans 15 amino acids.

V and J are TRBV25-1 and TRBJ1-5; D might be TRBD1 (6 bases). There are 14 residues in the CDR3. V was pared by 5 bases and J by 6 bases, with 14 bases between. Germline CDR1 MGHDK, CDR2 SYGVNS. CDR3 in DNA: TGTGCCAGCAGTCCTAGGGGGGGCCCTCAGCCCCAGCATTTT. As protein: CASSPRGGPQPQHF.

The CDR3 is CATWGQGESGANVLTF. CDR3 DNA: TGTGCCACCTGGGGACAGGGTGAATCTGGGGCCAACGTCCTGACTTTC. The chain is built from TRBV24-1 and TRBJ2-6; 9 nucleotides line up with TRBD1. The CDR3 has 16 amino acids. Trimming removed 9 bases from V and 1 base from J; junction bases left unmatched: 6. Looked up from germline, CDR1 is KGHDR and CDR2 is SFDVKD.

This clonotype was recorded a few times. The gene calls are TRBV7-2 and TRBJ1-2; 7 bases agree with TRBD1. V was pared by 0 bases and J by 6 bases, with 10 bases of the junction left unmatched. The CDR3 runs 16 residues. The germline gives CDR1 SGHTA, CDR2 FQGNSA. The CDR3 here is CASSLALTGVGHGYTF. The CDR3 DNA follows: TGTGCCAGCAGCTTAGCGTTAACAGGGGTGGGCCATGGCTACACCTTC.

The V call is TRBV27, the J call TRBJ1-6; unclear D gene. This CDR3 is built from 17 residues. Trimming took 2 bases from V and 1 from J, leaving 12 bases between them. The germline gives CDR1 MNHEY, CDR2 SMNVEV (reference sequence). In DNA form, the CDR3 reads TGTGCCAGCAGTTTAATCAAGGGAGAATCCTATAATTCACCCCTCCACTTT. Protein: CASSLIKGESYNSPLHF.

The rearrangement links TRBV19 to TRBJ1-5; 11 bases agree with TRBD1. V shed 3 bases and J 7 bases; nucleotides not matched to a gene: 5. The CDR3 contains 15 residues. CDR1 LNHDA and CDR2 SQIVND come from the germline V gene (reference sequence). The DNA for the CDR3 is TGTGCCAGTAGTATCGCGGGACAGGGGGTACAGCCCCAGCATTTT. Amino acid sequence: CASSIAGQGVQPQHF.